These 24 T cell receptor beta chains share one sample of origin, sequenced in a study of brain T cells in children with intractable seizures (dated by TCRdb to the early 2020s). The meaning of the sample's time point label: blood from clinic visit 5 months post-surgery; TSC patient then seizure free. The library relied on the immunoSEQ multiplex PCR assay. The immuneACCESS repertoire file appears here via TCRdb, limited to in-frame rearrangements. These files lack a portion of the clones; in checked studies, under half of the deficit traces to unresolved V genes, and the cause of the others is not known. This sample is represented by 300,000 to 400,000 clones; over 90% of them were singletons. The ten largest clonotypes hold under 7% of the sample. This specimen consisted of peripheral blood, obtained roughly 5 months after surgery. These receptors all come from a boy younger than two with tuberous sclerosis and intractable seizures.

The rearrangement joins TRBV6-5 to TRBJ1-2, with a tentative D call TRBD1 (5 bases). V was cut by 0 bases and J by 5 bases, with 10 bases left in between. Germline V gives CDR1 MNHEY, CDR2 SVGAGI. The CDR3 spans 14 residues. CDR3 protein: CASSYSEDSYGYTF. CDR3 DNA: TGTGCCAGCAGTTACTCCGAAGACAGTTATGGCTACACCTTC.

The chain employs TRBV27 and TRBJ1-6; 10 nucleotides agree with TRBD1. This CDR3 has 16 amino acids. Germline V gene lookup returns CDR1 MNHEY and CDR2 SMNVEV (reference sequence). The J segment lost 7 bases and the V segment lost 0 bases, leaving 3 bases of the junction unmatched. The CDR3, as DNA: TGTGCCAGCAGTTTATCCCCGACAGGGGGCAATTCACCCCTCCACTTT. Its translation: CASSLSPTGGNSPLHF.

The chain uses TRBV13 and TRBJ2-7, with D possibly being TRBD1 (5 bases). CDR3 length equals 11 residues. Trimming cost V 1 base and J 7 bases, with 5 bases left between them. CDR1 and CDR2 from the germline V gene are PRHDT and FYEKMQ (reference sequence). CDR3 nucleotide sequence: TGTGCCAGCAGCTTAGCAGGGGAGCAGTACTTC. Protein sequence: CASSLAGEQYF. Full variable domain (rest looked up from reference TRBV13 and TRBJ2-7): AAGVIQSPRHLIKEKRETATLKCYPIPRHDTVYWYQQGPGQDPQFLISFYEKMQSDKGSIPDRFSAQQFSDYHSELNMSSLELGDSALYFCASSLAGEQYFGPGTRLTVT.

The chain links TRBV11-2 to TRBJ2-7; possible D gene TRBD1, 6 bases. The ends were cut back, 5 bases at V and 1 base at J, with 18 bases in the middle. CDR1 is SGHAT and CDR2 is FQNNGV in the germline V gene. CDR3 size: 16 residues. CDR3 nucleotides: TGTGCCAGCAGCCTCCAACAGGGCCTTGTATCCTACGAGCAGTACTTC. Encoded protein: CASSLQQGLVSYEQYF.

The chain combines TRBV12-3 or TRBV12-4 with TRBJ2-7; tentative D call: TRBD2 (6 bases). With 1 base removed from V and 8 bases from J, the gap between germline ends came to 12 bases. This CDR3 has 13 amino acids. The CDR3 sequence: CASSLGKGRQQYF. The CDR3 coding sequence is TGTGCCAGCAGTTTAGGTAAGGGGAGGCAGCAGTACTTC.

The chain combines TRBV7-8 with TRBJ1-2, with a weak D call TRBD1 (6 bases). Trimming took 1 base from V and 1 from J, leaving 16 bases between them. CDR1 and CDR2 from the germline V gene are SGHVS and FQNEAQ. This CDR3 is built from 17 residues. CDR3 protein: CASSLVGRGPFNYGYTF. CDR3 bases: TGTGCCAGCAGCTTAGTCGGCAGGGGACCCTTTAACTATGGCTACACCTTC.

The genes are TRBV30 and TRBJ1-3; the D is unclear. The germline CDR1 and CDR2 sequences are GTSNPN and SVGIG (reference sequence). V was cut by 6 bases and J by 3 bases, with 12 bases left in between. The CDR3 is 13 residues long. CDR3 in amino acids: CACSQEFGNTIYF. CDR3 in DNA: TGTGCCTGCAGCCAGGAATTTGGAAACACCATATATTTT.

The chain is built from TRBV4-1 and TRBJ2-1; 11 nucleotides match TRBD2. This CDR3 contains 16 residues. From germline, CDR1 is MGHRA and CDR2 YSYEKL. Unmatched junction bases numbered 5, after V lost 3 bases and J lost 4 bases. CDR3: CASSQELAGGYNEQFF. The DNA of the CDR3 is TGCGCCAGCAGCCAGGAGCTAGCGGGGGGATACAATGAGCAGTTCTTC.

This clone was detected only once. The rearrangement joins TRBV2 to TRBJ2-2, with 10 bases aligning to TRBD2. The V gene's germline CDR1 is SNHLY and CDR2 FYNNEI. With V trimmed by 6 bases and J by 3 bases, 7 bases remained unmatched. The CDR3 contains 16 residues. The CDR3 protein is CASRRGGLAYTGELFF. CDR3 DNA: TGTGCCAGCAGGAGGGGGGGACTAGCGTACACCGGGGAGCTGTTTTTT.

The chain links TRBV30 to TRBJ1-2; no firm D call. V was pared by 5 bases and J by 1 base, with 8 bases between. Germline loops: CDR1 GTSNPN, CDR2 SVGIG (reference sequence). This CDR3 has 12 amino acids. The CDR3, as DNA: TGTGCCTGGTCCGGGGTTAACTATGGCTACACCTTC. This encodes CAWSGVNYGYTF.

The rearrangement joins TRBV18 to TRBJ2-7, with 7 nucleotides matching TRBD1. There are 17 residues in the CDR3. From germline, CDR1 is KGHSH and CDR2 LQKENI. J gave up 1 base and V 2 bases, and 11 bases lay outside the gene matches. CDR3: CASSPIFAATGSYEQYF. As DNA, the CDR3 is TGTGCCAGCTCACCAATCTTCGCGGCGACAGGGTCCTACGAGCAGTACTTC.

This sequence joins TRBV21-1 and TRBJ1-4. TRBV21-1 is a pseudogene locus. CDR3 size: 15 residues. Here the CDR3 DNA reads TGTGCCAGCAGCGGAATGACCGCCGGCGAAGAAAAACTGTTTTTT. It yields the protein CASSGMTAGEEKLFF.

The chain carries TRBV7-8 and TRBJ2-3; D gene unclear. The V end lost 1 base, the J end lost 2 bases, and 7 bases lay between the germline ends. From germline, CDR1 is SGHVS and CDR2 FQNEAQ. The CDR3 consists of 14 residues. The CDR3 here is CASSLGALTDTQYF. In DNA, the CDR3 is TGTGCCAGCAGCTTAGGGGCCCTCACAGATACGCAGTATTTT.

This clone was detected only once. Additional DNA sequences in this sample encode the identical CDR3. This chain links TRBV4-1 with TRBJ2-1; tentative D call: TRBD1 (6 bases). Per germline, CDR1 MGHRA and CDR2 YSYEKL. The V gene lost 4 bases and the J gene lost 5 bases, with 12 bases spanning the gap. This CDR3 contains 14 residues. The CDR3 nucleotides are TGCGCCAGCAGCCCCCTAGGGGGAAACAATGAGCAGTTCTTC. Its protein product is CASSPLGGNNEQFF.

V gene TRBV18 combines with J gene TRBJ1-1, with a weak D call TRBD1 (5 bases). In germline, CDR1 is KGHSH, CDR2 LQKENI. The ends were cut back, 3 bases at V and 0 bases at J, with 11 bases in the middle. The CDR3 loop spans 15 amino acids. The CDR3 nucleotides read TGTGCCAGCTCACCCGCGAGACAGATGAACACTGAAGCTTTCTTT. Translated, it gives CASSPARQMNTEAFF.

The chain is built from TRBV28 and TRBJ2-7; TRBD2 is a possible D gene (6 bases). V was pared by 6 bases and J by 0 bases, with 15 bases between. Germline V gives CDR1 MDHEN, CDR2 SYDVKM. The CDR3 sequence is 15 residues long. CDR3 sequence (DNA): TGTGCCAGCAGATGGGACTTACGGAGCTCCTACGAGCAGTACTTC. Protein sequence: CASRWDLRSSYEQYF. Complete variable domain (other parts from reference TRBV28 and TRBJ2-7): DVKVTQSSRYLVKRTGEKVFLECVQDMDHENMFWYRQDPGLGLRLIYFSYDVKMKEKGDIPEGYSVSREKKERFSLILESASTNQTSMYLCASRWDLRSSYEQYFGPGTRLTVT.

The genes are TRBV19 and TRBJ2-5; 8 bases fit TRBD1. This CDR3 is built from 15 residues. CDR1 and CDR2 from the germline V gene are LNHDA and SQIVND (reference sequence). The J segment lost 5 bases and the V segment lost 5 bases, leaving 10 bases of the junction unmatched. CDR3 in amino acids: CASSFQGAKGETQYF. The CDR3 bases are TGTGCCAGTAGTTTTCAGGGGGCGAAGGGGGAGACCCAGTACTTC.

The V call is TRBV5-1, the J call TRBJ2-7; 8 bases agree with TRBD1. This CDR3 region has 14 residues. The junction had 6 bases not matched to a gene; V was cut back by 1 base and J by 6 bases. Looked up from germline, CDR1 is SGHRS and CDR2 is YFSETQ. In DNA form, the CDR3 reads TGCGCCAGCAGCTTGTGGCAGGGGGCCAGCGAGCAGTACTTC. Amino acid sequence: CASSLWQGASEQYF.

V usage is TRBV15 and J usage is TRBJ1-1; tentative D call: TRBD1 (6 bases). This CDR3 has 18 amino acids. The germline V gene has CDR1 LNHNV and CDR2 YYDKDF (reference sequence). Trimming left V 3 bases short and J 6 bases short, with 26 bases between. The CDR3 loop reads CATSRTRSRGGGWSEAFF. The CDR3 DNA follows: TGTGCCACCAGCAGGACCCGGAGCAGGGGAGGAGGTTGGTCTGAAGCTTTCTTT.

The genes are TRBV24-1 and TRBJ2-1; 8 bases fit TRBD2. The CDR3 extends over 18 amino acids. The V gene's germline CDR1 is KGHDR and CDR2 SFDVKD. The ends lost 0 bases at V and 1 base at J; junction bases unmatched: 7. The CDR3 region is CATSDLPRGGASYNEQFF. The CDR3 bases are TGTGCCACCAGTGATTTGCCCCGGGGGGGGGCGTCCTACAATGAGCAGTTCTTC.

As for this clone: At one end the junction does not follow the germline gene, possibly because of a read error. The CDR3 reads CASSIETGVDSNQPQHF. CDR3 DNA sequence: TGTGCCAGTAGCATAGAAACAGGGGTCGACAGCAATCAGCCCCAGCATTTT. V gene TRBV19 combines with J gene TRBJ1-5; 7 bases agree with TRBD1. There are 17 residues in the CDR3. CDR1 LNHDA and CDR2 SQIVND come from the germline V gene (reference sequence).

J is TRBJ1-2 and V is TRBV20-1; no clear D gene. Trimming left V 5 bases short and J 4 bases short, with 8 bases between. This CDR3 contains 11 residues. The germline CDR1 and CDR2 sequences are DFQATT and SNEGSKA (reference sequence). The CDR3 nucleotides read TGCAGTGCTCTTACAAGCTATGGCTACACCTTC. It yields the protein CSALTSYGYTF.

The chain links TRBV20-1 to TRBJ2-7; 8 bases line up with TRBD2. CDR3 length: 15 amino acids. V lost 3 bases and J lost 0; bases outside the gene matches: 7. Looked up from germline, CDR1 is DFQATT and CDR2 is SNEGSKA (reference sequence). CDR3: CSASLAGPLSYEQYF. DNA of the CDR3: TGCAGTGCTAGTTTAGCGGGGCCTCTCTCCTACGAGCAGTACTTC.

This clone was seen just once. This chain links TRBV7-3 with TRBJ2-2, with 8 bases aligning to TRBD1. Unmatched junction bases numbered 6, after V lost 5 bases and J lost 4 bases. The germline V gene encodes CDR1 SGHTA and CDR2 FQGTGA. The CDR3 has 15 amino acids. This chain's CDR3 is CASSLGQGRTGELFF. The CDR3 bases are TGTGCCAGCAGCCTCGGACAGGGCCGCACCGGGGAGCTGTTTTTT. The entire variable domain, with the rest obtained from reference TRBV7-3 and TRBJ2-2, is as follows: GAGVSQTPSNKVTEKGKYVELRCDPISGHTALYWYRQSLGQGPEFLIYFQGTGAADDSGLPNDRFFAVRPEGSVSTLKIQRTERGDSAVYLCASSLGQGRTGELFFGEGSRLTVL.